What follows are 27 T cell receptor beta chains derived from one specimen sequenced in a study of blood T cell repertoires in COVID-19. Profiled with immunoSEQ multiplex PCR; TCRdb holds only in-frame clones, not every one. Altogether around 270,000 clones are present, 91% being singletons, with the ten largest covering 2% to 3%. The sequencing input was peripheral blood. Source of these receptors: a person between 18 and 30 years old with COVID-19, enrolled during active disease.

DNA for the CDR3: TGCAGCGTTGAAGGTGGGAGAGGTTACAATGAGCAGTTCTTC. Translation: CSVEGGRGYNEQFF. The chain carries TRBV29-1 and TRBJ2-1; maybe TRBD2 (5 bases). V was clipped by 1 base and J by 4 bases, with 11 bases between them. This CDR3 region has 14 residues. Germline CDR1 is SQVTM and CDR2 is ANQGSEA.

This clone was seen only once. V usage is TRBV5-1 and J usage is TRBJ2-5; 14 positions agree with TRBD2. This CDR3 region has 19 residues. V lost 2 bases to trimming and J lost 5 bases; unmatched junction nucleotides: 14. Germline loops: CDR1 SGHRS, CDR2 YFSETQ. The CDR3 loop is CASSLGTSGSTGRMETQYF. The CDR3 nucleotides are TGCGCCAGCAGCTTAGGGACTAGCGGGAGTACGGGGAGAATGGAGACCCAGTACTTC.

DNA of the CDR3: TGCGCCAGCAGCTTTTCTACAGGGCCTAGTGGCTACACCTTC. Encoded protein: CASSFSTGPSGYTF. This rearrangement joins TRBV5-1 to TRBJ1-2; maybe TRBD1 (6 bases). V was cut by 2 bases and J by 7 bases, with 15 bases left in between. In germline, CDR1 is SGHRS, CDR2 YFSETQ. This CDR3 is 14 amino acids long. Filled out from reference TRBV5-1 and TRBJ1-2, the complete variable domain reads KAGVTQTPRYLIKTRGQQVTLSCSPISGHRSVSWYQQTPGQGLQFLFEYFSETQRNKGNFPGRFSGRQFSNSRSEMNVSTLELGDSALYLCASSFSTGPSGYTFGSGTRLTVV.

The V call is TRBV9, the J call TRBJ2-1; 12 nucleotides line up with TRBD2. This CDR3 comprises 19 residues. Germline loops: CDR1 SGDLS, CDR2 YYNGEE. Trimming at V came to 3 bases and at J to 0 bases, leaving 10 bases not matched to a gene. The CDR3 loop reads CASSDPGLAGFSSYNEQFF. CDR3 nucleotide sequence: TGTGCCAGCAGCGACCCGGGACTAGCGGGCTTCAGCTCCTACAATGAGCAGTTCTTC.

The chain links TRBV5-1 to TRBJ2-1, with 7 bases fitting TRBD2. Germline CDR1 and CDR2: SGHRS and YFSETQ. This CDR3 has 15 amino acids. With V trimmed by 3 bases and J by 8 bases, 11 bases remained unmatched. The CDR3 loop is CASSWDGTITDEQFF. The CDR3 DNA is TGCGCCAGCAGCTGGGACGGGACTATCACCGATGAGCAGTTCTTC.

In this sample, this clone turned up once. The rearrangement uses TRBV3-1 (or the pseudogene TRBV3-2) and TRBJ2-1; perhaps TRBD2 as D (6 bases). The length of the CDR3 is 16 residues. Germline CDR1 reads LGHDT; CDR2 reads YNNKEL (reference sequence). V shed 1 base and J shed 4 bases, with 14 bases lying between them. The CDR3 sequence: CASSQGTGVAYNEQFF. The CDR3 coding sequence is TGTGCCAGCAGCCAAGGGACGGGAGTAGCATACAATGAGCAGTTCTTC.

The chain employs TRBV27 and TRBJ1-1; TRBD1 matches 8 bases. The CDR3 sequence is 14 residues long. Germline V gene lookup returns CDR1 MNHEY and CDR2 SMNVEV (reference sequence). Trimming at V came to 4 bases and at J to 5 bases, leaving 6 bases not matched to a gene. Here the CDR3 reads CASSSRGLDTEAFF. CDR3 nucleotide sequence: TGTGCCAGCAGTTCCAGGGGGCTGGATACTGAAGCTTTCTTT.

J is TRBJ2-5 and V is TRBV30, with 8 positions matching TRBD1. This CDR3 is 15 amino acids long. J was trimmed by 1 base and V by 3 bases; bases with no gene match: 7. The germline V gene encodes CDR1 GTSNPN and CDR2 SVGIG (reference sequence). The CDR3 DNA follows: TGTGCCTGGAGGCCGGGACAGGCCCTCCAAGAGACCCAGTACTTC. Its protein is CAWRPGQALQETQYF. The full variable domain, rest sourced from reference TRBV30 and TRBJ2-5, is SQTIHQWPATLVQPVGSPLSLECTVEGTSNPNLYWYRQAAGRGLQLLFYSVGIGQISSEVPQNLSASRPQDRQFILSSKKLLLSDSGFYLCAWRPGQALQETQYFGPGTRLLVL.

The chain recombines TRBV10-3 with TRBJ1-2; D might be TRBD1 (6 bases). V was trimmed by 3 bases and J by 6 bases, leaving 17 bases between them. The CDR3 is 15 amino acids. Germline V gives CDR1 ENHRY, CDR2 SYGVKD. The CDR3 region has the DNA TGTGCCATCAGTGAAGCACAGGGTCACAGCGATGGCTACACCTTC. It is translated as CAISEAQGHSDGYTF.

J is TRBJ1-2 and V is TRBV6-5; 8 bases agree with TRBD1. CDR1 is MNHEY, CDR2 SVGAGI, per germline. The CDR3 is 13 residues long. J was trimmed by 3 bases and V by 7 bases; bases with no gene match: 4. DNA for the CDR3: TGTGCCAGCATCCCGACAGGGGACTATGGCTACACCTTC. This gives the protein CASIPTGDYGYTF.

This clone was recorded once. The chain is built from TRBV6-6 and TRBJ2-7; TRBD2 aligns across 7 bases. CDR3 length equals 15 residues. Germline assignment: CDR1 MNHNY and CDR2 SVGAGI (reference sequence). The ends lost 6 bases at V and 2 bases at J; junction bases unmatched: 10. The CDR3, as DNA: TGTGCCAGCAGCCTCCCGGCTAGCGGCACCTACGAGCAGTACTTC. It codes for CASSLPASGTYEQYF.

This clone appeared once. This sequence joins TRBV3-1 (or the pseudogene TRBV3-2) and TRBJ2-5; D unclear. This CDR3 region has 13 residues. V lost 4 bases and J lost 0, with 6 bases in between. Germline CDR1 and CDR2: LGHDT and YNNKEL (reference sequence). CDR3 nucleotide sequence: TGTGCCAGCAGCCCACTGTACCAAGAGACCCAGTACTTC. As protein: CASSPLYQETQYF.

This rearrangement joins TRBV5-6 to TRBJ2-1; the match to TRBD1 covers 8 bases. Germline V gene sequence: CDR1 SGHDT, CDR2 YYEEEE. Unmatched junction bases numbered 12, after V lost 4 bases and J lost 6 bases. The length of the CDR3 is 16 residues. CDR3 sequence (DNA): TGTGCCAGCAGCCCGGTACGGGACAGGAAAGGCAATGAGCAGTTCTTC. This codes for CASSPVRDRKGNEQFF.

The chain is built from TRBV9 and TRBJ2-1; 12 nucleotides match TRBD2. CDR1 and CDR2 (germline): SGDLS, YYNGEE. With 0 bases clipped from V and 0 bases from J, the junction kept 10 bases outside the gene matches. This CDR3 spans 20 amino acids. CDR3 nucleotide sequence: TGTGCCAGCAGCGTAGCTCCCGGGACTAGCGGGTTGAGCTCCTACAATGAGCAGTTCTTC. It translates to CASSVAPGTSGLSSYNEQFF. Supplemented by reference TRBV9 and TRBJ2-1, the full variable domain reads DSGVTQTPKHLITATGQRVTLRCSPRSGDLSVYWYQQSLDQGLQFLIQYYNGEERAKGNILERFSAQQFPDLHSELNLSSLELGDSALYFCASSVAPGTSGLSSYNEQFFGPGTRLTVL.

As DNA, the CDR3 is TGTGCCAGCAGTGAACGACGGGGTAGCAATCAGCCCCAGCATTTT. Residues: CASSERRGSNQPQHF. The chain is built from TRBV2 and TRBJ1-5; D ambiguous. The CDR3 totals 15 residues. Trimming stripped 2 bases from V and 0 bases from J, with 8 bases between. The germline V gene has CDR1 SNHLY and CDR2 FYNNEI. Together with reference TRBV2 and TRBJ1-5, the CDR3 gives the full variable domain: EPEVTQTPSHQVTQMGQEVILRCVPISNHLYFYWYRQILGQKVEFLVSFYNNEISEKSEIFDDQFSVERPDGSNFTLKIRSTKLEDSAMYFCASSERRGSNQPQHFGDGTRLSIL.

J is TRBJ2-1 and V is TRBV27, with 7 bases identical to TRBD2. CDR3 length equals 15 residues. Trimming at V came to 8 bases and at J to 6 bases, leaving 13 bases not matched to a gene. The germline gives CDR1 MNHEY, CDR2 SMNVEV (reference sequence). CDR3 sequence (DNA): TGTGCCAGCTTCCCACGGGAGGCCCCCAGCAATGAGCAGTTCTTC. As protein: CASFPREAPSNEQFF.

The chain joins TRBV7-6 to TRBJ2-5; D remains unclear. The CDR3 runs to 14 residues. Germline lookup yields CDR1 SGHVS and CDR2 FNYEAQ. V lost 3 bases and J lost 1, with 9 bases in between. CDR3 amino acids: CASSFDAVQETQYF. The DNA of the CDR3 is TGTGCCAGCAGCTTTGATGCGGTCCAAGAGACCCAGTACTTC.

V gene TRBV5-1 combines with J gene TRBJ2-6; D is unclear. The CDR3 covers 15 residues. Germline values: CDR1 SGHRS, CDR2 YFSETQ. Between the trimmed V and J ends, which lost 4 bases and 0 bases, there was a span of 8 bases. The CDR3 is CASSVSSSGANVLTF. As DNA, the CDR3 is TGCGCCAGCAGCGTCTCTAGCTCTGGGGCCAACGTCCTGACTTTC.

The chain recombines TRBV30 with TRBJ2-7, with 9 bases identical to TRBD1. There are 12 residues in the CDR3. The germline gives CDR1 GTSNPN, CDR2 SVGIG (reference sequence). Unmatched junction bases numbered 2, after V lost 2 bases and J lost 6 bases. CDR3 nucleotides: TGTGCCTGGAGTCCGGGACAGGGCGAGCAGTACTTC. It codes for CAWSPGQGEQYF.

This clone was counted a single time. The chain has TRBV28 and TRBJ2-7; 8 nucleotides line up with TRBD1. Looked up from germline, CDR1 is MDHEN and CDR2 is SYDVKM. The CDR3 covers 15 residues. With 5 bases clipped from V and 1 base from J, the junction kept 7 bases outside the gene matches. As DNA, the CDR3 is TGTGCCAGCAGTACCCGGACAGGGAGTTCCTACGAGCAGTACTTC. Translating it yields CASSTRTGSSYEQYF. The complete variable domain, with remaining parts taken from reference TRBV28 and TRBJ2-7, reads DVKVTQSSRYLVKRTGEKVFLECVQDMDHENMFWYRQDPGLGLRLIYFSYDVKMKEKGDIPEGYSVSREKKERFSLILESASTNQTSMYLCASSTRTGSSYEQYFGPGTRLTVT.

The gene calls are TRBV6-6 and TRBJ1-2; 11 bases line up with TRBD1. With 6 bases clipped from V and 10 bases from J, the junction kept 10 bases outside the gene matches. This CDR3 spans 14 amino acids. Germline V CDR1 and CDR2: MNHNY, SVGAGI (reference sequence). The CDR3 sequence is CASSLDGTGGIYTF. The CDR3 region has the DNA TGTGCCAGCAGCCTAGATGGGACAGGGGGAATCTACACCTTC.

The J gene is TRBJ1-4, the V gene TRBV24-1, with 9 positions matching TRBD1. V shed 4 bases, J shed 5 bases, and the junction held 4 bases outside the gene matches. The germline V gene encodes CDR1 KGHDR and CDR2 SFDVKD. The length of the CDR3 is 15 residues. In DNA form, the CDR3 reads TGTGCCACCAGTGAGGTTGGGACAGGGAATGAAAAACTGTTTTTT. Amino acid sequence: CATSEVGTGNEKLFF.

The chain uses TRBV25-1 and TRBJ2-5; the match to TRBD2 covers 8 bases. The J segment lost 5 bases and the V segment lost 1 base, leaving 6 bases of the junction unmatched. The CDR3 has 15 amino acids. Looked up from germline, CDR1 is MGHDK and CDR2 is SYGVNS. Here the CDR3 reads CASSEFAGGGETQYF. The CDR3 bases are TGTGCCAGCAGTGAATTCGCGGGAGGTGGGGAGACCCAGTACTTC.

The chain couples TRBV4-1 to TRBJ2-1, with 7 nucleotides matching TRBD2. The CDR3 totals 17 residues. Germline lookup yields CDR1 MGHRA and CDR2 YSYEKL. With V trimmed by 4 bases and J by 0 bases, 9 bases remained unmatched. CDR3 nucleotides: TGCGCCAGCAGCCGCCAGGGAGGGGTTAGCTCCTACAATGAGCAGTTCTTC. Its translation: CASSRQGGVSSYNEQFF.

The chain uses TRBV27 and TRBJ2-7; 9 bases fit TRBD1. The V gene's germline CDR1 is MNHEY and CDR2 SMNVEV (reference sequence). CDR3 size: 13 residues. V trimming: 5 bases; J trimming: 3 bases; junction bases outside the gene matches: 2. The CDR3 bases are TGTGCCAGCAGTAGACAGGGGGGCTACGAGCAGTACTTC. It translates to CASSRQGGYEQYF.

The rearrangement links TRBV27 to TRBJ2-7; D uncertain. In germline, CDR1 is MNHEY, CDR2 SMNVEV (reference sequence). The CDR3 is made up of 14 amino acids. The V end lost 6 bases, the J end lost 2 bases, and 14 bases lay between the germline ends. CDR3 coding DNA: TGTGCCAGCAGCCTCGAGCTAGGAACCTACGAGCAGTACTTC. Translated, it gives CASSLELGTYEQYF.

V gene TRBV9 combines with J gene TRBJ1-3; the D gene is possibly TRBD1 (6 bases). The CDR3 consists of 16 residues. The germline gives CDR1 SGDLS, CDR2 YYNGEE. The V and J ends lost 4 bases and 0 bases respectively, with 14 bases between them. The CDR3 loop reads CASSPWDTSSGNTIYF. The CDR3 bases are TGTGCCAGCAGCCCCTGGGACACCTCCTCTGGAAACACCATATATTTT.